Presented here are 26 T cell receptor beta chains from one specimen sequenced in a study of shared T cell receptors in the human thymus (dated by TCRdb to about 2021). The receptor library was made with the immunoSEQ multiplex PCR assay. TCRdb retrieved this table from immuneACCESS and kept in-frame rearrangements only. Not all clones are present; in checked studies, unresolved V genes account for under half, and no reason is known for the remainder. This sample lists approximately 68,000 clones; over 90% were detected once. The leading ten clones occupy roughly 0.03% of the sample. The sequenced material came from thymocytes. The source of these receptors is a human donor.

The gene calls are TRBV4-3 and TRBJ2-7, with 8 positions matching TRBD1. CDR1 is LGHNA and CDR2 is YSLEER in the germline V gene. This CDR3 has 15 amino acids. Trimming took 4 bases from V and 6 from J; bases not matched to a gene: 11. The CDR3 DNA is TGCGCCAGCAGCCTATTTGACAGGGGCAAGGGCGAGCAGTACTTC. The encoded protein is CASSLFDRGKGEQYF.

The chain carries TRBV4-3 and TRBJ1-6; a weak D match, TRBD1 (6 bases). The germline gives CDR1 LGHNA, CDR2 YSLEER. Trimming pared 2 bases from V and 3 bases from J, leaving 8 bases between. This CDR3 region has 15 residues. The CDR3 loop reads CASSQSGHYNSPLHF. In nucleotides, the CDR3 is TGCGCCAGCAGCCAATCGGGACACTATAATTCACCCCTCCACTTT.

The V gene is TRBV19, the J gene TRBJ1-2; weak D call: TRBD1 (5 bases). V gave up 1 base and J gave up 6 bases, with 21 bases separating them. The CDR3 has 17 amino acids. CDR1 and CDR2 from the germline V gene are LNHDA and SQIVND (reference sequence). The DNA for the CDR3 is TGTGCCAGTAGTATAGTTCCGGACGGGCAGACGGGGGATGGCTACACCTTC. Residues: CASSIVPDGQTGDGYTF.

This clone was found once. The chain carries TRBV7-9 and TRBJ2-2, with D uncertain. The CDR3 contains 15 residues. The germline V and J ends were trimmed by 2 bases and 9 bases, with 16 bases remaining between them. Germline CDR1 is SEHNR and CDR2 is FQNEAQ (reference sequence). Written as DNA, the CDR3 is TGTGCCAGCAGCTTATTTTGTTGCGGTCGCCGGGAGCTGTTTTTT. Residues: CASSLFCCGRRELFF.

CDR3 DNA sequence: TGTGCCAGCAGCCCTAGGGGGACTAGCGGGGGGTCCTACAATGAGCAGTTCTTC. Amino acids: CASSPRGTSGGSYNEQFF. The V and J genes are TRBV11-2 and TRBJ2-1; 15 bases agree with TRBD2. The CDR3 is 18 residues long. Trimming took 5 bases from V and 1 from J; bases not matched to a gene: 6. Germline V gives CDR1 SGHAT, CDR2 FQNNGV.

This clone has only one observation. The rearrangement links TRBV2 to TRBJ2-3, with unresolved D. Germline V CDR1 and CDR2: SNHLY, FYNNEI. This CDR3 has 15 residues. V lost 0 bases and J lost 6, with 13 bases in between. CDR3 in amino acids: CASSEALEPSDTQYF. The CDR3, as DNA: TGTGCCAGCAGTGAAGCGCTAGAACCCTCGGATACGCAGTATTTT. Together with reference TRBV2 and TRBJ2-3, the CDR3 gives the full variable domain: EPEVTQTPSHQVTQMGQEVILRCVPISNHLYFYWYRQILGQKVEFLVSFYNNEISEKSEIFDDQFSVERPDGSNFTLKIRSTKLEDSAMYFCASSEALEPSDTQYFGPGTRLTVL.

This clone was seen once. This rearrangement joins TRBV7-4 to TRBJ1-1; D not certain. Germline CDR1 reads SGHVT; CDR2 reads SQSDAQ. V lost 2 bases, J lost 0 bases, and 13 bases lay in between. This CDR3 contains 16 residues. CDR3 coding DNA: TGTGCCAGCAGCTTAATGAGCAGACACATGAACACTGAAGCTTTCTTT. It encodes CASSLMSRHMNTEAFF.

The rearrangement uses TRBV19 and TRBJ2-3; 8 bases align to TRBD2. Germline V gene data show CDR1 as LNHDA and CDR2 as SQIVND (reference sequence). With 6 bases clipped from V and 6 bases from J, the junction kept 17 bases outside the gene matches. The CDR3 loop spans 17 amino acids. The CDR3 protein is CASSTTYISGVRDTQYF. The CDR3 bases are TGTGCCAGTAGCACGACCTACATTAGCGGGGTAAGGGATACGCAGTATTTT.

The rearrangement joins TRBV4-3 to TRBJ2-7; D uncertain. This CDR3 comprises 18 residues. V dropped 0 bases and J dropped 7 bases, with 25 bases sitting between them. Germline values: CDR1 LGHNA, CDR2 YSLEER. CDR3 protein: CASSQDRPSNGPLGEQYF. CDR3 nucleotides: TGCGCCAGCAGCCAAGATAGGCCCTCGAATGGTCCCCTAGGGGAGCAGTACTTC.

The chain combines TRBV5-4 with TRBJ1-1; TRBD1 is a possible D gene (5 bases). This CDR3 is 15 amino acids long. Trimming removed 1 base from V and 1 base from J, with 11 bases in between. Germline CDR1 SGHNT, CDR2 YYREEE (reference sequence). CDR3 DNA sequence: TGTGCCAGCAGCTTGCTTGTGGGGACGAACACTGAAGCTTTCTTT. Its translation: CASSLLVGTNTEAFF.

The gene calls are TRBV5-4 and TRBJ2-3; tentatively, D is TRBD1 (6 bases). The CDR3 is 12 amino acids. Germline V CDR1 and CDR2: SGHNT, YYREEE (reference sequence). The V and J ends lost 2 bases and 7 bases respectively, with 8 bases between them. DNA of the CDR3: TGTGCCAGCAGCTTCACAGGGAATACGCAGTATTTT. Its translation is CASSFTGNTQYF.

CDR3 nucleotide sequence: TGTGCCAGTAGTATAGTGTCGTCTGGCTACACCTTC. It codes for CASSIVSSGYTF. This chain joins TRBV19 and TRBJ1-2; no clear D. The CDR3 runs to 12 residues. V lost 1 base and J 7 bases, leaving 7 bases between the germline ends. The germline V gene encodes CDR1 LNHDA and CDR2 SQIVND (reference sequence).

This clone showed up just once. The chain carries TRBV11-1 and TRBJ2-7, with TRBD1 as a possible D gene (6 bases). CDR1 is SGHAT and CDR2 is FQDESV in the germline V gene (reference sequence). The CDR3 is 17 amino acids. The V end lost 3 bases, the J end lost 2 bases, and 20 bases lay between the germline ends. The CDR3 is CASSFNRSPGATYEQYF. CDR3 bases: TGTGCCAGCAGCTTTAATCGCAGTCCAGGGGCCACCTACGAGCAGTACTTC.

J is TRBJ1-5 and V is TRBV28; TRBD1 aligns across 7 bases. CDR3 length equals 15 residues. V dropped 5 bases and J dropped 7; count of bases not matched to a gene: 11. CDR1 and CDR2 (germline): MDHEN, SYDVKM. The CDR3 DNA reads TGTGCCAGCAGTGGGAGGGGACAGTTGTCCCAGCCCCAGCATTTT. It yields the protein CASSGRGQLSQPQHF.

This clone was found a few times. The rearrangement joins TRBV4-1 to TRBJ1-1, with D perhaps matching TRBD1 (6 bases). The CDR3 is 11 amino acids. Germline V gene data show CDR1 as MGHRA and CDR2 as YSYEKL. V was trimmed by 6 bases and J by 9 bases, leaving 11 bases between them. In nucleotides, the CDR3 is TGCGCCAGCAGGTACAGGGATAAAGCTTTCTTT. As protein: CASRYRDKAFF.

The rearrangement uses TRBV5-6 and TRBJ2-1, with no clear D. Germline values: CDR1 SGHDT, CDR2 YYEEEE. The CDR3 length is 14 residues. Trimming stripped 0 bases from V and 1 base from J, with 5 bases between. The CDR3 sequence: CASSLGSSYNEQFF. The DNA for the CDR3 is TGTGCCAGCAGCTTGGGCAGTTCCTACAATGAGCAGTTCTTC.

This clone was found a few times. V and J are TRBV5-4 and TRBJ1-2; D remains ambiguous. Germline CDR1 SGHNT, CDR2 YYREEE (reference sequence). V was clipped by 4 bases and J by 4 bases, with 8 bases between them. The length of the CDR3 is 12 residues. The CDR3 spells CASSRGIYGYTF. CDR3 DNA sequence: TGTGCCAGCAGCCGAGGGATCTATGGCTACACCTTC.

The CDR3 DNA follows: TGTGCCAGCAGCTCGAGGGGACAGCGTGCAACTAATGAAAAACTGTTTTTT. As protein: CASSSRGQRATNEKLFF. This rearrangement joins TRBV4-2 to TRBJ1-4, with TRBD1 identical over 7 bases. The V gene end was trimmed by 5 bases and the J gene end by 0 bases; junction bases not matched to a gene: 9. CDR1 is LGHNA and CDR2 is YNFKEQ in the germline V gene. The CDR3 spans 17 residues.

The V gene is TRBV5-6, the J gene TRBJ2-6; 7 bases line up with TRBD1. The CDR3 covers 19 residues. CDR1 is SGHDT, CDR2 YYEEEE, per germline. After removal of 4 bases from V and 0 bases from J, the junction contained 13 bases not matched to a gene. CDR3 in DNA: TGTGCCAGCAGCCGCCGGGGACAGTCAATCTACTCTGGGGCCAACGTCCTGACTTTC. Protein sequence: CASSRRGQSIYSGANVLTF.

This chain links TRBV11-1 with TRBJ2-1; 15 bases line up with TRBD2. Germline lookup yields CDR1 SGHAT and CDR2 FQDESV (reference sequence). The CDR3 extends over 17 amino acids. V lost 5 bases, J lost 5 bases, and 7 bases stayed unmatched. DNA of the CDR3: TGTGCCAGCAGCCTCGAAGGACTAGCGGGGGGGCACAATGAGCAGTTCTTC. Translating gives CASSLEGLAGGHNEQFF.

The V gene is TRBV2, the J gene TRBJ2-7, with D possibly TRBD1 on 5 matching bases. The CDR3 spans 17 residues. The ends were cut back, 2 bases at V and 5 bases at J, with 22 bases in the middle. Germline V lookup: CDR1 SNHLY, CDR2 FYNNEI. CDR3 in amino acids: CASSENQVRYRSHEQYF. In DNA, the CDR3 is TGTGCCAGCAGTGAAAATCAAGTACGGTACAGGTCCCACGAGCAGTACTTC.

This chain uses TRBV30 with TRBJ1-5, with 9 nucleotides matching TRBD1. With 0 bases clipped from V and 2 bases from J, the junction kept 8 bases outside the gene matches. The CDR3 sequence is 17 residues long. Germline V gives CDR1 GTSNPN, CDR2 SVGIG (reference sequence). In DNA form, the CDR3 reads TGTGCCTGGAGTGTACAGACAGGGGGACGGGGCAATCAGCCCCAGCATTTT. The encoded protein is CAWSVQTGGRGNQPQHF.

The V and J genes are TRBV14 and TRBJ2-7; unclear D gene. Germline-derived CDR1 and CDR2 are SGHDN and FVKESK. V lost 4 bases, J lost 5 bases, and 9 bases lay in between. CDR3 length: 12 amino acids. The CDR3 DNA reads TGTGCCAGCAGCCTCCGGAAAGACGAGCAGTACTTC. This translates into CASSLRKDEQYF.

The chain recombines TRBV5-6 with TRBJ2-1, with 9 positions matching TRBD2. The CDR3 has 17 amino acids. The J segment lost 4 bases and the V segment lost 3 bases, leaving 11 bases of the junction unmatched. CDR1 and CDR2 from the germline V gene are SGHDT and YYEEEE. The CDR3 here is CASSSLGGGARYNEQFF. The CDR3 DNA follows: TGTGCCAGCAGCTCCCTTGGCGGGGGGGCCAGGTACAATGAGCAGTTCTTC.

The CDR3 DNA is TGTGCCAGCAGCTTGGGCACGGCGGGGGTGAAATCACCCCTCCACTTT. It translates to CASSLGTAGVKSPLHF. The chain links TRBV5-5 to TRBJ1-6; TRBD1 might be the D (5 bases). The CDR3 length is 16 residues. In germline, CDR1 is SGHKS, CDR2 YYEKEE (reference sequence). Trimming removed 0 bases from V and 10 bases from J, with 17 bases in between.

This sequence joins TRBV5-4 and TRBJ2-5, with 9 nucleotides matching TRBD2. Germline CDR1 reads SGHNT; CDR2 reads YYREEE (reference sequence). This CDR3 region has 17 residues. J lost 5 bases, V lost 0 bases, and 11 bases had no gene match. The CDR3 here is CASSLVGRGGARETQYF. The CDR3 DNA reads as TGTGCCAGCAGCTTGGTAGGGCGCGGGGGGGCTCGTGAGACCCAGTACTTC.